The clone carrying this T cell receptor beta chain was picked up one time. Its antigen remains unknown. The V gene lost 0 bases and the J gene lost 6 bases, with 16 bases spanning the gap. The germline V gene has CDR1 SGHRS and CDR2 YFSETQ. This CDR3 is 16 amino acids long. The source of the sample is a study of shared clonotypes between healthy human individuals. Study-wide context: Donors had three CD4 naive, three CD4 memory, two CD8 naive and one CD8 memory plate apiece. Points from the study as a whole: Some clonotypes were shared by all four sorted-subset donors, while others were not shared. The non-shared ones had lower generation probabilities than the shared ones.

The assay used deep level. Profiling relied on immunoSEQ multiplex PCR, and the TCRdb table lists in-frame clones only, not all of them. This sample yields a few million clones, of which under 95% are seen a single time; 0.3% to 0.4% belongs to the top ten. Donation came from healthy HIV-negative adults that had no recent acute infections or vaccinations. Sequenced: naive CD4+ T cells from PBMCs. Subset noted: CD45RA+ positively selected. This TCR was sampled from a young man in good health. Some clones in this sample may be carry-over from other donors' samples. The chain joins TRBV5-1 to TRBJ2-1, with unresolved D. DNA for the CDR3: TGCGCCAGCAGCTTGGGCGTCCCCCACCGAGGCAATGAGCAGTTCTTC. Its protein product is CASSLGVPHRGNEQFF.